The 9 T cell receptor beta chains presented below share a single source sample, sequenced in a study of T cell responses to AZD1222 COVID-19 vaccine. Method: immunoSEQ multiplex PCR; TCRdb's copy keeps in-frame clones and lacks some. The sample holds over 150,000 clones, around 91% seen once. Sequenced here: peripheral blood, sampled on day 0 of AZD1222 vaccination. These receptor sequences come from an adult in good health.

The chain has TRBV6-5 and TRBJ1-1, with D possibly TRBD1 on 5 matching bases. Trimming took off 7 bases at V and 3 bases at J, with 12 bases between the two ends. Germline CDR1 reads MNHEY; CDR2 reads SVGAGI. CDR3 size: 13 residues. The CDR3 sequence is CASTRGVHTEAFF. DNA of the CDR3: TGTGCCAGCACTCGAGGGGTTCACACTGAAGCTTTCTTT.

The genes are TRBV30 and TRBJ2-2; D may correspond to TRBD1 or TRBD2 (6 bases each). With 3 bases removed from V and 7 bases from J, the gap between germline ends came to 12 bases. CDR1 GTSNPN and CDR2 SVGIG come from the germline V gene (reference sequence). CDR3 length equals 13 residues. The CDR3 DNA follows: TGTGCCTGGAGCGGGGGCCCTAGCGGGGAGCTGTTTTTT. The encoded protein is CAWSGGPSGELFF.

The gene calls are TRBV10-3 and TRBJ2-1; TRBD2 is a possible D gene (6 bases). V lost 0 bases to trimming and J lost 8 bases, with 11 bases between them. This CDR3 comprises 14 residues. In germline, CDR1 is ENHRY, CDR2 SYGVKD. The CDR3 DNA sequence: TGTGCCATCAGTGAGTCTGGCGGGGTCCATGAGCAGTTCTTC. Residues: CAISESGGVHEQFF.

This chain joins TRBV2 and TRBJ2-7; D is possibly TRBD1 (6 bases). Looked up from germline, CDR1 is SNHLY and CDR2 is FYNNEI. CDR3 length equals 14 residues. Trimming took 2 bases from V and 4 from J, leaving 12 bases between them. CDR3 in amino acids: CASSERDIQYEQYF. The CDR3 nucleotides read TGTGCCAGCAGTGAACGGGACATTCAATACGAGCAGTACTTC. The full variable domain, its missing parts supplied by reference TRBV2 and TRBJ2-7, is EPEVTQTPSHQVTQMGQEVILRCVPISNHLYFYWYRQILGQKVEFLVSFYNNEISEKSEIFDDQFSVERPDGSNFTLKIRSTKLEDSAMYFCASSERDIQYEQYFGPGTRLTVT.

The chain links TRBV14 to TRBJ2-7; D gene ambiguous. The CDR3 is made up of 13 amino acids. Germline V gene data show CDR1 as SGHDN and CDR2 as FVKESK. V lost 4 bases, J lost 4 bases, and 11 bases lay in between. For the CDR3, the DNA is TGTGCCAGCAGCCGCGTAGGTGGGTACGAGCAGTACGTC. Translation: CASSRVGGYEQYV.

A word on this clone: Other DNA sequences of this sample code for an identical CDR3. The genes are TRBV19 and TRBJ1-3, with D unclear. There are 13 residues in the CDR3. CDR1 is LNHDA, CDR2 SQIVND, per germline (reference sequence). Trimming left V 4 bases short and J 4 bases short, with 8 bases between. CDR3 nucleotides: TGTGCCAGTAGTACTGGCCTCGGAAACACCATATATTTT. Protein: CASSTGLGNTIYF.

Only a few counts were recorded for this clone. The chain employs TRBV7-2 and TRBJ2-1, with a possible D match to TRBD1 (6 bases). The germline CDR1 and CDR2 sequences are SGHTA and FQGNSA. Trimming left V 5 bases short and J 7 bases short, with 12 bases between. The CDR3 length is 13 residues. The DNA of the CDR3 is TGTGCCAGCAGCACACAGGGTGGGAATGAGCAGTTCTTC. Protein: CASSTQGGNEQFF.

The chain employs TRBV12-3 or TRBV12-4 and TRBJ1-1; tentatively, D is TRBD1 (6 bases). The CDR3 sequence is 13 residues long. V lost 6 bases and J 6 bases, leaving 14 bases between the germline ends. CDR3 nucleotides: TGTGCCAGCAGAAGAGGGGGGAAGGCTGAAGCTTTCTTT. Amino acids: CASRRGGKAEAFF.

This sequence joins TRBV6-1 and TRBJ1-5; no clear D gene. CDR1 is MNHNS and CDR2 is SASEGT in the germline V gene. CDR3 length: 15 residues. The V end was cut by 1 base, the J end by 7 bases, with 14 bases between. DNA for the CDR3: TGTGCCAGCAGTGAAGTCAAGAAGGGTCCCCAGCCCCAGCATTTT. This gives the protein CASSEVKKGPQPQHF.